The present T cell receptor (beta chain) was sequenced within a study of cytomegalovirus exposure and HLA in healthy donors. Assay: immunoSEQ multiplex PCR; the TCRdb copy retains only in-frame clones and omits some. The table lists around 61,000 clones, about 91% of them singletons. The CDR3 runs 15 residues. The germline CDR1 and CDR2 sequences are SGHRS and YFSETQ. Trimming at V came to 5 bases and at J to 2 bases, leaving 8 bases not matched to a gene. Regarding the study as a whole: The study put under 200 TCR beta chains on its list as cytomegalovirus-associated. According to a subsequent analysis, TCR clusters identified in the first cohort showed a tendency to co-occur across the approximately 120 validation repertoires.

Note on this clone: What it binds is unknown.

The chain recombines TRBV5-1 with TRBJ2-5; 8 bases fit TRBD1. Sequenced input: PBMCs. The TCR sequence derives from a man aged 18 to 29 in good health and CMV-seropositive. CDR3 amino acids: CASSRGQGGQETQYF. The CDR3, as DNA: TGCGCCAGCAGTCGCGGACAGGGCGGGCAAGAGACCCAGTACTTC.